This TCR beta chain was profiled in a study of blood T cell repertoires in COVID-19. Clones were sequenced by immunoSEQ multiplex PCR, and TCRdb holds only the in-frame ones, with some missing. This sample has some 320,000 clones, with 85% to 95% found just once. This CDR3 has 15 amino acids. V was shortened by 5 bases and J by 0 bases, with 12 bases between the two germline ends. The germline gives CDR1 SEHNR, CDR2 FQNEAQ (reference sequence). The chain carries TRBV7-9 and TRBJ2-3; D perhaps matches TRBD1 (6 bases). This sequence was found in a woman in her twenties or thirties who had been exposed to COVID-19. Specimen: PBMCs or T cells enriched from blood (not recorded which). CDR3 amino acids: CASSRRDTSTDTQYF. CDR3 DNA: TGTGCCAGCAGCCGCCGGGACACTAGCACAGATACGCAGTATTTT. The full variable domain, with the rest looked up from reference TRBV7-9 and TRBJ2-3, is DTGVSQNPRHKITKRGQNVTFRCDPISEHNRLYWYRQTLGQGPEFLTYFQNEAQLEKSRLLSDRFSAERPKGSFSTLEIQRTEQGDSAMYLCASSRRDTSTDTQYFGPGTRLTVL.